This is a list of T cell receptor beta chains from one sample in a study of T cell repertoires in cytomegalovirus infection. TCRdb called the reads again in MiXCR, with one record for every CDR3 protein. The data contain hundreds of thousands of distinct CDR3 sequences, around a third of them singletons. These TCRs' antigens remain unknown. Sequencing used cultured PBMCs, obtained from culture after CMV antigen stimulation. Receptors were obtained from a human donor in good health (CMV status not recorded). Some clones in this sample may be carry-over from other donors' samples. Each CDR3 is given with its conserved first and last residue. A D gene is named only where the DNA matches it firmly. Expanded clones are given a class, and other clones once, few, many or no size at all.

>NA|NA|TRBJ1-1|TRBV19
CASSIDIRVKPEAFF
TGTGCCAGTAGTATAGATATCAGGGTTAAGCCTGAAGCTTTCTTT
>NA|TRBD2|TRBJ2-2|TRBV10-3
CAIKPSGGAGELFF
TGTGCCATCAAGCCTAGCGGGGGGGCCGGGGAGCTGTTTTTT
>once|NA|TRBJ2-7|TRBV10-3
CAISFTEGAVTYEQYF
TGTGCCATCAGTTTCACGGAGGGCGCAGTGACCTACGAGCAGTACTTC
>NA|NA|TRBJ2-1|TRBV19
CASSIRTNLDEQFF
TGTGCCAGTAGTATCAGGACTAACCTCGATGAGCAGTTCTTC
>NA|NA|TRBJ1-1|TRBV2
CASSPFLKNTEAFF
TGTGCCAGCAGTCCCTTCCTCAAGAACACTGAAGCTTTCTTT
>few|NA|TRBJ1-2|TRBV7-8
CASSLERVRANYGYTF
TGTGCCAGCAGCTTAGAAAGGGTCCGAGCTAACTATGGCTACACCTTC
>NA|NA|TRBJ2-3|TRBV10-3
CAAARTSNPTDTQYF
TGTGCCGCGGCCCGTACTAGTAACCCAACAGATACGCAGTATTTT
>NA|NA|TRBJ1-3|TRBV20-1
CSARDLSGPSPAGNTIYF
TGCAGTGCTAGAGATTTAAGCGGACCTTCGCCAGCTGGAAACACCATATATTTT
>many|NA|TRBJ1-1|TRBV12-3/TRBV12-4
CASSPVGNTEAFF
TGTGCCAGCAGTCCGGTTGGGAACACTGAAGCTTTCTTT
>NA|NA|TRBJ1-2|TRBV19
CASSIVPGNYGYTF
TGTGCCAGTAGTATCGTCCCAGGCAACTATGGCTACACCTTC
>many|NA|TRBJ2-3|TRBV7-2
CASSLGASPHTDTQYF
TGTGCCAGCAGCTTAGGGGCGTCCCCACACACAGATACGCAGTATTTT
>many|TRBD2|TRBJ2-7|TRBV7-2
CASSLGPGGVPSYEQYF
TGTGCCAGCAGCTTAGGCCCGGGGGGGGTGCCATCCTACGAGCAGTACTTC
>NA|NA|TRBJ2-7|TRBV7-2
CASSPVREPYEQYF
TGTGCCAGCAGCCCCGTAAGGGAGCCCTACGAGCAGTACTTC
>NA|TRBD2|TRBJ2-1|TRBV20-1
CSARTSGSSYNEQFF
TGCAGTGCTAGGACTAGCGGGAGCTCCTACAATGAGCAGTTCTTC
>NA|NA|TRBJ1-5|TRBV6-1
CASSVQPQHF
TGTGCCAGCAGTGTTCAGCCCCAGCATTTT
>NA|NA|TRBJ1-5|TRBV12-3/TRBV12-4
CASSPGLVANQPQHF
TGTGCCAGCAGCCCGGGCCTAGTGGCAAATCAGCCCCAGCATTTT
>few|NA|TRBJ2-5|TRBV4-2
CASSQDSKETQYF
TGTGCCAGCAGCCAAGACAGCAAAGAGACCCAGTACTTC
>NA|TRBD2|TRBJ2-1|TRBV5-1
CASSITSGRSYNEQFF
TGCGCCAGCAGCATTACTAGCGGGAGGTCCTACAATGAGCAGTTCTTC
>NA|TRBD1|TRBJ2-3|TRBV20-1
CSADTGTDTGKDTQYF
TGCAGTGCTGACACCGGGACAGACACCGGGAAAGATACGCAGTATTTT
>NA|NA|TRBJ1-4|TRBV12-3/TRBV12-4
CASSMTEAARRKLFF
TGTGCCAGCAGCATGACAGAGGCGGCTAGAAGAAAACTGTTTTTT
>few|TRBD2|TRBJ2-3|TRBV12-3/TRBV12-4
CASSLGAGEQPDTQYF
TGTGCCAGCAGTTTAGGAGCGGGAGAGCAACCAGATACGCAGTATTTT
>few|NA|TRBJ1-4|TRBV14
CASSQESNEKLFF
TGTGCCAGCAGCCAAGAAAGTAATGAAAAACTGTTTTTT
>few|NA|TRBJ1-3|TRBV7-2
CASRADSGNTIYF
TGTGCCAGCAGGGCGGACTCTGGAAACACCATATATTTT
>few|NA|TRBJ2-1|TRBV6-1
CASSKVNEQFF
TGTGCCAGCAGTAAAGTCAATGAGCAGTTCTTC
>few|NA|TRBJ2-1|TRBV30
CAWSRGSSYNEQFF
TGTGCCTGGAGTCGCGGAAGCTCCTACAATGAGCAGTTCTTC
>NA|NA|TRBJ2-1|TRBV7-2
CASSSTPSSNEQFF
TGTGCCAGCAGCTCTACCCCCTCCTCCAATGAGCAGTTCTTC
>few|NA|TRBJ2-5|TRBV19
CASSNNRETQYF
TGTGCCAGTAGTAACAATCGGGAGACCCAGTACTTC
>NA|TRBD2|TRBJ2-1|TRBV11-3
CASSQGHSGGNEQFF
TGTGCCAGCAGCCAAGGCCATAGCGGGGGAAATGAGCAGTTCTTC
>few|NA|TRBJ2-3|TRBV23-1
CASRPPVGSTDTQYF
TGCGCCAGCAGACCGCCCGTTGGTAGCACAGATACGCAGTATTTT
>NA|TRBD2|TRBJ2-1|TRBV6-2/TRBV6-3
CASSLTSAIYNEQFF
TGTGCCAGCAGTCTAACTAGCGCGATCTACAATGAGCAGTTCTTC
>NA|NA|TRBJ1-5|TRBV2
CASSGDTINQPQHF
TGTGCCAGCAGTGGGGACACGATCAATCAGCCCCAGCATTTT